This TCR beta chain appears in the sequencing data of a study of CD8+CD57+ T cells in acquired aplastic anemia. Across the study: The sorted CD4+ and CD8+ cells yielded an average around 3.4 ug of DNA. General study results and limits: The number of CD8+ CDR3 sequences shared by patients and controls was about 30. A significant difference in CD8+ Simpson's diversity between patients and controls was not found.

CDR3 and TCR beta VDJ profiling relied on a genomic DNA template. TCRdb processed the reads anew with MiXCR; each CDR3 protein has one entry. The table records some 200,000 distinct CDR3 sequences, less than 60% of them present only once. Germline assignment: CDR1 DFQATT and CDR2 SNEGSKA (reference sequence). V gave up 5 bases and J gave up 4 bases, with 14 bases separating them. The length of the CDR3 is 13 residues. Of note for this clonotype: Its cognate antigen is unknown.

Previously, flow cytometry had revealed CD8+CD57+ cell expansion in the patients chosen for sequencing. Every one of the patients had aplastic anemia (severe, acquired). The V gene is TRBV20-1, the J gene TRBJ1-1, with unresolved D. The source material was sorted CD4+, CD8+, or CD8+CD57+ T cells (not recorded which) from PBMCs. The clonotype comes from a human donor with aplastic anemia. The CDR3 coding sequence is TGCAGTGCTCGACACCCTCAAGGCACTGAAGCTTTCTTT. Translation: CSARHPQGTEAFF.